The 17 T cell receptor beta chains given below trace back to one sample, sequenced in a study of blood T cells in healthy people across ages (dated by TCRdb to the mid-2010s). Libraries were built with 5' RACE. TCRdb lists the instrument as Illumina HiSeq 2500. A second PCR of about 6 to 12 cycles was run with a J-beta primer mix and a sample-barcoded 5' primer. TCRdb reprocessing: public reads trimmed at Q25 with fastp, clones called with MiXCR, in-frame beta chains kept. Each entry merges the rows of one CDR3 protein and shows their most common DNA and genes. The sample data list 590,000 or so distinct CDR3 sequences, and approximately 30% of these were observed just once. Around 16% of the sample is in the top ten clones. The sequencing input was blood. These receptor sequences come from an elderly woman in good health.

This clonotype was seen ten or more times. This sequence joins TRBV5-6 and TRBJ1-5, with D unclear. The CDR3 has 16 residues. Germline V gives CDR1 SGHDT, CDR2 YYEEEE. V lost 5 bases to trimming and J lost 4 bases, with 19 bases between them. The CDR3 DNA reads TGTGCCAGCAGTCGGCAGGCGAGTGAAAGGAATCAGCCCCAGCATTTT. It encodes CASSRQASERNQPQHF.

This clonotype was seen ten or more times. The gene calls are TRBV4-1 and TRBJ2-5, with 10 bases lining up with TRBD2. V dropped 3 bases and J dropped 6; count of bases not matched to a gene: 4. The V gene's germline CDR1 is MGHRA and CDR2 YSYEKL. This CDR3 is built from 14 residues. CDR3 amino acids: CASSQSGGAQTQYF. Written as DNA, the CDR3 is TGCGCCAGCAGCCAGAGCGGGGGGGCACAGACCCAGTACTTC.

V and J are TRBV20-1 and TRBJ2-1; D is unclear. V lost 3 bases to trimming and J lost 1 base, with 10 bases between them. The CDR3 loop spans 14 amino acids. CDR1 is DFQATT and CDR2 is SNEGSKA in the germline V gene (reference sequence). CDR3 loop: CSASVMGSYNEQFF. The CDR3 coding sequence is TGCAGTGCTAGCGTCATGGGGTCCTACAATGAGCAGTTCTTC.

The chain joins TRBV7-9 to TRBJ2-4; D gene uncertain. Trimming left V 3 bases short and J 7 bases short, with 13 bases between. The CDR3 sequence is 14 residues long. Germline CDR1 reads SEHNR; CDR2 reads FQNEAQ (reference sequence). CDR3 DNA: TGTGCCAGCAGCTTGGATGGGTCAGCGAACATTCAGTACTTC. This codes for CASSLDGSANIQYF.

The sample holds many counts of this clonotype. The chain has TRBV2 and TRBJ2-1; 11 positions match TRBD2. Trimming removed 6 bases from V and 10 bases from J; junction bases left unmatched: 11. Germline V gives CDR1 SNHLY, CDR2 FYNNEI. The CDR3 extends over 15 amino acids. The CDR3 DNA reads as TGTGCCAGCAGACATAGCGGGGGGGCCGTCAGGGAGCAGTTCTTC. Translating gives CASRHSGGAVREQFF.

The chain links TRBV12-3 or TRBV12-4 to TRBJ2-3, with 8 nucleotides matching TRBD2. The V gene end was trimmed by 6 bases and the J gene end by 0 bases; junction bases not matched to a gene: 5. This CDR3 spans 15 amino acids. The CDR3: CASRLLAVSTDTQYF. The CDR3 nucleotides are TGTGCCAGCAGGTTACTAGCGGTGAGCACAGATACGCAGTATTTT.

This clonotype was seen repeatedly, ten times or more. In nucleotides, the CDR3 is TGCGCCAGCAGCCAGACCCTCGGGGAGCTGTTTTTT. This encodes CASSQTLGELFF. This rearrangement joins TRBV4-1 to TRBJ2-2; D is unresolved. Per germline, CDR1 MGHRA and CDR2 YSYEKL. The CDR3 covers 12 residues. The germline V and J ends were trimmed by 3 bases and 7 bases, with 6 bases remaining between them.

This clonotype was detected a few times. The rearrangement joins TRBV29-1 to TRBJ1-1; D uncertain. Per germline, CDR1 SQVTM and CDR2 ANQGSEA. There are 14 residues in the CDR3. The germline V and J ends were trimmed by 7 bases and 0 bases, with 15 bases remaining between them. The CDR3 DNA sequence: TGCAGCGCGACCGGACCGAGAATGAACACTGAAGCTTTCTTT. It encodes CSATGPRMNTEAFF.

This clonotype was observed many times. The rearrangement joins TRBV6-1 to TRBJ2-5; D remains unclear. V lost 5 bases and J lost 5, with 12 bases in between. The CDR3 runs 13 residues. Germline V lookup: CDR1 MNHNS, CDR2 SASEGT. This CDR3 reads CASSQGGWETQYF. CDR3 coding DNA: TGTGCCAGCAGTCAAGGCGGATGGGAGACCCAGTACTTC.

Worth noting for this clonotype: A read error may produce the germline difference seen at one junction end. The rearrangement joins TRBV20-1 to TRBJ2-3; maybe TRBD1 (6 bases). The CDR3 totals 15 residues. The germline V gene encodes CDR1 DFQATT and CDR2 SNEGSKA (reference sequence). The CDR3 protein is CSTRPGQGYTDTQYF. DNA of the CDR3: TGCAGTACTAGGCCGGGGCAGGGGTACACAGATACGCAGTATTTT.

The chain carries TRBV12-3 or TRBV12-4 and TRBJ2-4, with D perhaps TRBD2 (6 bases). With 1 base removed from V and 6 bases from J, the gap between germline ends came to 16 bases. The CDR3 spans 16 residues. CDR3 DNA sequence: TGTGCCAGCAGTTTAGATCTGGGGGGAGTCAGAAACATTCAGTACTTC. Its protein is CASSLDLGGVRNIQYF.

In its sample, this clonotype was seen many times. Since a much larger clone is just one base distant, this may be a read error. V usage is TRBV7-9 and J usage is TRBJ2-1; D gene ambiguous. TRBJ2-7 matches the DNA end more closely, so the J call is doubtful. Per the germline V gene, CDR1 is SEHNR and CDR2 is FQNEAQ (reference sequence). The CDR3 covers 13 residues. CDR3 amino acids: CASSLSQYNEQYF. The CDR3 DNA reads as TGTGCCAGCAGCTTATCCCAGTACAATGAGCAGTACTTC.

The rearrangement joins TRBV5-1 to TRBJ1-2, with D tentatively TRBD1 (5 bases). The CDR3 spans 16 residues. Germline lookup yields CDR1 SGHRS and CDR2 YFSETQ. Trimming took off 4 bases at V and 0 bases at J, with 16 bases between the two ends. Here the CDR3 reads CASSPVDGGSNYGYTF. The CDR3 coding sequence is TGCGCCAGCAGCCCCGTCGATGGGGGATCTAACTATGGCTACACCTTC.

This chain connects TRBV7-2 to TRBJ2-7, with D possibly being TRBD2 (5 bases). This CDR3 spans 17 amino acids. V shed 1 base and J shed 7 bases, with 23 bases lying between them. Looked up from germline, CDR1 is SGHTA and CDR2 is FQGNSA. CDR3 coding DNA: TGTGCCAGCAGCTTAGAGGCCATCGGAGGATCGCTCAATGAGCAGTACTTC. Its protein is CASSLEAIGGSLNEQYF.

The sample holds many counts of this clonotype. This chain uses TRBV6-2 or TRBV6-3 with TRBJ2-1; D gene unclear. The CDR3 spans 13 residues. Germline CDR1 reads MNHEY; CDR2 reads SVGEGT. Trimming took 2 bases from V and 4 from J, leaving 6 bases between them. This chain's CDR3 is CASSYGVYNEQFF. CDR3 nucleotides: TGTGCCAGCAGTTACGGGGTTTACAATGAGCAGTTCTTC.

The table lists this clonotype with many counts. This chain joins TRBV7-2 and TRBJ2-2; TRBD1 agrees at 9 bases. The CDR3 contains 16 residues. The germline V gene encodes CDR1 SGHTA and CDR2 FQGNSA. The J segment lost 4 bases and the V segment lost 3 bases, leaving 6 bases of the junction unmatched. In DNA, the CDR3 is TGTGCCAGCAGCTTGTACAGGGGGCGTAGCACCGGGGAGCTGTTTTTT. It encodes CASSLYRGRSTGELFF.

This clonotype appeared many times. The chain joins TRBV7-2 to TRBJ1-2; TRBD1 aligns across 8 bases. Germline assignment: CDR1 SGHTA and CDR2 FQGNSA. This CDR3 is 14 amino acids long. V was clipped by 1 base and J by 8 bases; unmatched bases: 6. The CDR3 DNA follows: TGTGCCAGCAGCTTAGGCAGGGGGCTTCGAGGCTACACCTTC. Its protein product is CASSLGRGLRGYTF.